These T cell receptor beta chains were read from a single sample in a study of T cell responses to AZD1222 COVID-19 vaccine. TCRdb's table, derived via immunoSEQ multiplex PCR, lists solely in-frame clones and lacks some. The profile covers about 150,000 clones, with over 85% appearing a single time and around 5% taken by the ten largest. Sequencing was performed on peripheral blood, taken on day 0 of AZD1222 vaccination. These receptors were obtained from an adult in good health. The CDR3 runs from the conserved cysteine through the conserved F or W. The D gene is left open where the match is weak. Clone size is given for some rows only: seen once, a few or many times, or a class if the clone is expanded.

cdr3_nt: TGTGCCAGCAGCGGGGACAGGGGAGACAATGAGCAGTTCTTC
cdr3_aa: CASSGDRGDNEQFF
clone_size: .
d_call: TRBD1
v_call: TRBV2
j_call: TRBJ2-1

cdr3_nt: TGTGCCAGCAGTGCCGGGACTAACGACTACGAGCAGTACTTC
cdr3_aa: CASSAGTNDYEQYF
clone_size: .
d_call: TRBD2
v_call: TRBV9
j_call: TRBJ2-7

cdr3_nt: TGTGCCAGCAGCCAAGGTAGTACGGAGGGGTACGAGCAGTACTTC
cdr3_aa: CASSQGSTEGYEQYF
clone_size: .
d_call: .
v_call: TRBV3-1/TRBV3-2
j_call: TRBJ2-7

cdr3_nt: TGTGCCAGCAGTTTCCGCGTGATGGTGAACACTGAAGCTTTCTTT
cdr3_aa: CASSFRVMVNTEAFF
clone_size: .
d_call: .
v_call: TRBV28
j_call: TRBJ1-1

cdr3_nt: TGTGCCAGCAGGTACTCGGATCAGCCCCAGCATTTT
cdr3_aa: CASRYSDQPQHF
clone_size: few
d_call: .
v_call: TRBV28
j_call: TRBJ1-5

cdr3_nt: TGTGCCAGTAGCCGGGACAGAGGTAGAGAGACCCAGTACTTC
cdr3_aa: CASSRDRGRETQYF
clone_size: .
d_call: TRBD1
v_call: TRBV18
j_call: TRBJ2-5

cdr3_nt: TGTGCCAGCAAGGGGGACTACAATGAGCAGTTCTTC
cdr3_aa: CASKGDYNEQFF
clone_size: .
d_call: .
v_call: TRBV2
j_call: TRBJ2-1

cdr3_nt: TGTGCCAGCAGCAGGGGGACAGGGACCGGGGAGCTGTTTTTT
cdr3_aa: CASSRGTGTGELFF
clone_size: .
d_call: TRBD1
v_call: TRBV11-3
j_call: TRBJ2-2

cdr3_nt: TGTGCCAGCAGTTACTCTTTCACAGGGGGCACCGGGGAGCTGTTTTTT
cdr3_aa: CASSYSFTGGTGELFF
clone_size: .
d_call: TRBD1
v_call: TRBV6-5
j_call: TRBJ2-2

cdr3_nt: TGTGCCAGTAGTAACTTCCTCACGGGGGCGGATACGCAGTATTTT
cdr3_aa: CASSNFLTGADTQYF
clone_size: .
d_call: .
v_call: TRBV19
j_call: TRBJ2-3

cdr3_nt: TGCGCCAGCAGCTTTGGGACAGACAATCAGCCCCAGCATTTT
cdr3_aa: CASSFGTDNQPQHF
clone_size: .
d_call: TRBD1
v_call: TRBV5-1
j_call: TRBJ1-5

cdr3_nt: TGTGCCAGCAGCGAAACCGGGACCGCCACCTATGGCTACACCTTC
cdr3_aa: CASSETGTATYGYTF
clone_size: .
d_call: .
v_call: TRBV9
j_call: TRBJ1-2

cdr3_nt: TGTGCCAGCAGTGAAAAGCGGGGGGCCGCTCAGCCCCAGCATTTT
cdr3_aa: CASSEKRGAAQPQHF
clone_size: .
d_call: .
v_call: TRBV6-1
j_call: TRBJ1-5

cdr3_nt: TGTGCCAGCAGCCAAGAAAGTAACTATGGCTACACCTTC
cdr3_aa: CASSQESNYGYTF
clone_size: .
d_call: .
v_call: TRBV3-1/TRBV3-2
j_call: TRBJ1-2

cdr3_nt: TGTGCCAGCAGCGCAGGGGACAGGGGAAATTCACCCCTCCACTTT
cdr3_aa: CASSAGDRGNSPLHF
clone_size: .
d_call: TRBD1
v_call: TRBV9
j_call: TRBJ1-6

cdr3_nt: TGCGCCAGCAGCCTCGGGACCGCCACAGATACGCAGTATTTT
cdr3_aa: CASSLGTATDTQYF
clone_size: .
d_call: .
v_call: TRBV5-1
j_call: TRBJ2-3

cdr3_nt: TGTGCCAGCAGCGCCTGGGACAGCCAATCTAACTATGGCTACACCTTC
cdr3_aa: CASSAWDSQSNYGYTF
clone_size: .
d_call: TRBD1
v_call: TRBV9
j_call: TRBJ1-2

cdr3_nt: TGTGCCAGCAGCTTAGGGACACGGAACACCGGGGAGCTGTTTTTT
cdr3_aa: CASSLGTRNTGELFF
clone_size: .
d_call: .
v_call: TRBV7-3
j_call: TRBJ2-2

cdr3_nt: TGTGCCAGTAGTATAACAGGCTACTATGGCTACACCTTC
cdr3_aa: CASSITGYYGYTF
clone_size: .
d_call: .
v_call: TRBV19
j_call: TRBJ1-2

cdr3_nt: TGTGCCAGCAGCTCCCCCAACATGGGCTACACCTTC
cdr3_aa: CASSSPNMGYTF
clone_size: .
d_call: .
v_call: TRBV13
j_call: TRBJ1-2

cdr3_nt: TGTGCCAGCAGCTTAAGAGATAGCAATCAGCCCCAGCATTTT
cdr3_aa: CASSLRDSNQPQHF
clone_size: once
d_call: .
v_call: TRBV7-3
j_call: TRBJ1-5

cdr3_nt: TGTGCCAGCAGCGTAGATGGTTCGACAGTGAACACTGAAGCTTTCTTT
cdr3_aa: CASSVDGSTVNTEAFF
clone_size: few
d_call: .
v_call: TRBV9
j_call: TRBJ1-1

cdr3_nt: TGCGCCAGCAGCTCGGGGACAGGGTCGGATTCACCCCTCCACTTT
cdr3_aa: CASSSGTGSDSPLHF
clone_size: .
d_call: TRBD1
v_call: TRBV5-1
j_call: TRBJ1-6

cdr3_nt: TGCGCCAGCAGTCAACTACCCCGGAACACTGAAGCTTTCTTT
cdr3_aa: CASSQLPRNTEAFF
clone_size: once
d_call: .
v_call: TRBV5-1
j_call: TRBJ1-1

cdr3_nt: TGCAGTGCTAGTGGGACAGCCTACAATGAGCAGTTCTTC
cdr3_aa: CSASGTAYNEQFF
clone_size: .
d_call: TRBD1
v_call: TRBV20-1
j_call: TRBJ2-1

cdr3_nt: TGTGCCAGCAGCGTCCTTCGGCGCGATGGCTACACCTTC
cdr3_aa: CASSVLRRDGYTF
clone_size: .
d_call: .
v_call: TRBV2
j_call: TRBJ1-2

cdr3_nt: TGTGCCAGCAGCTTACGACTAGCGGGGGAGGACTACAATGAGCAGTTCTTC
cdr3_aa: CASSLRLAGEDYNEQFF
clone_size: .
d_call: TRBD2
v_call: TRBV7-2
j_call: TRBJ2-1

cdr3_nt: TGTGCCAGCAGCTTAGGTCTACGTTTGGCAGATACGCAGTATTTT
cdr3_aa: CASSLGLRLADTQYF
clone_size: .
d_call: .
v_call: TRBV11-3
j_call: TRBJ2-3

cdr3_nt: TGTGCCAGCAGCTTGACAGGGGTAGCGTTGGGCTATGGCTACACCTTC
cdr3_aa: CASSLTGVALGYGYTF
clone_size: .
d_call: TRBD1
v_call: TRBV7-2
j_call: TRBJ1-2

cdr3_nt: TGTGCCAGCAGCACCGGGACTAGCGGGGGCACAGATACGCAGTATTTT
cdr3_aa: CASSTGTSGGTDTQYF
clone_size: .
d_call: TRBD2
v_call: TRBV28
j_call: TRBJ2-3

cdr3_nt: TGCAGTGCATGGAGGGGACAAGCTTTCTTT
cdr3_aa: CSAWRGQAFF
clone_size: .
d_call: .
v_call: TRBV20-1
j_call: TRBJ1-1

cdr3_nt: TGCGCCAGCAGTATGACTAGCCCCTCCTACAATGAGCAGTTCTTC
cdr3_aa: CASSMTSPSYNEQFF
clone_size: .
d_call: TRBD2
v_call: TRBV5-1
j_call: TRBJ2-1

cdr3_nt: TGTGCCACCATGGGTAGGGACGATAACGGGGAGCTGTTTTTT
cdr3_aa: CATMGRDDNGELFF
clone_size: .
d_call: .
v_call: TRBV24-1
j_call: TRBJ2-2

cdr3_nt: TGTGCCAGCAGCTTACAGGGGGACAATGAGCAGTTCTTC
cdr3_aa: CASSLQGDNEQFF
clone_size: .
d_call: TRBD1
v_call: TRBV3-1/TRBV3-2
j_call: TRBJ2-1

cdr3_nt: TGTGCCAGCAGCTTAGCCCCTGCGGGACTCGTCAATGAGCAGTTCTTC
cdr3_aa: CASSLAPAGLVNEQFF
clone_size: .
d_call: .
v_call: TRBV7-9
j_call: TRBJ2-1

cdr3_nt: TGTGCCAGCAGCGAGTCCGCGGCGGGAGGGTTTTCAGATACGCAGTATTTT
cdr3_aa: CASSESAAGGFSDTQYF
clone_size: .
d_call: TRBD2
v_call: TRBV9
j_call: TRBJ2-3

cdr3_nt: TGCAGCGTCACTCCTAGCGGAAGAAAGGTTAATGAGCAGTTCTTC
cdr3_aa: CSVTPSGRKVNEQFF
clone_size: .
d_call: TRBD2
v_call: TRBV29-1
j_call: TRBJ2-1

cdr3_nt: TGTGCCAGTAGTATTTCGGGACAGGGTATCACTGAAGCTTTCTTT
cdr3_aa: CASSISGQGITEAFF
clone_size: .
d_call: TRBD1
v_call: TRBV19
j_call: TRBJ1-1

cdr3_nt: TGCGCCAGCAGCTTGTCGGCCAGCTCTGGAAACACCATATATTTT
cdr3_aa: CASSLSASSGNTIYF
clone_size: .
d_call: .
v_call: TRBV5-1
j_call: TRBJ1-3

cdr3_nt: TGCGCCAGCAGTCCTGGACTGTTAGAAGAGACCCAGTACTTC
cdr3_aa: CASSPGLLEETQYF
clone_size: .
d_call: .
v_call: TRBV23-1
j_call: TRBJ2-5